The 27 T cell receptor beta chains presented below share a single source sample, sequenced in a study of cytomegalovirus exposure and HLA in healthy donors. Libraries were prepared by immunoSEQ multiplex PCR; TCRdb keeps only in-frame clonotypes and omits some of them. This table has some 59,000 clones, approximately 89% appearing once. What was sequenced was PBMCs. These receptor sequences come from a woman in her late teens or twenties in good health and CMV-seropositive.

This chain uses TRBV5-4 with TRBJ1-1, with 7 bases identical to TRBD1. The V gene's germline CDR1 is SGHNT and CDR2 YYREEE (reference sequence). J was trimmed by 1 base and V by 5 bases; bases with no gene match: 5. CDR3 length: 14 amino acids. CDR3 region: CASRNGQENTEAFF. CDR3 DNA sequence: TGTGCCAGCAGAAATGGACAGGAGAACACTGAAGCTTTCTTT. Full variable domain (remainder filled in from reference TRBV5-4 and TRBJ1-1): ETGVTQSPTHLIKTRGQQVTLRCSSQSGHNTVSWYQQALGQGPQFIFQYYREEENGRGNFPPRFSGLQFPNYSSELNVNALELDDSALYLCASRNGQENTEAFFGQGTRLTVV.

The chain recombines TRBV7-2 with TRBJ2-5; TRBD2 is a possible D gene (5 bases). The germline CDR1 and CDR2 sequences are SGHTA and FQGNSA. Trimming pared 5 bases from V and 2 bases from J, leaving 9 bases between. This CDR3 is built from 13 residues. CDR3: CASSQTGQETQYF. The CDR3 coding sequence is TGTGCCAGCAGCCAAACGGGGCAAGAGACCCAGTACTTC.

This sequence joins TRBV5-1 and TRBJ2-2; a possible D gene is TRBD1 (6 bases). V lost 4 bases to trimming and J lost 3 bases, with 10 bases between them. The CDR3 is made up of 14 amino acids. Germline V gives CDR1 SGHRS, CDR2 YFSETQ. The chain's CDR3 is CASSVYRDTGELFF. The DNA of the CDR3 is TGCGCCAGCAGCGTTTACAGGGACACCGGGGAGCTGTTTTTT. The full variable domain, its missing parts supplied by reference TRBV5-1 and TRBJ2-2, is KAGVTQTPRYLIKTRGQQVTLSCSPISGHRSVSWYQQTPGQGLQFLFEYFSETQRNKGNFPGRFSGRQFSNSRSEMNVSTLELGDSALYLCASSVYRDTGELFFGEGSRLTVL.

V is TRBV6-6 and J is TRBJ2-2, with 8 bases matching TRBD2. Germline CDR1 and CDR2: MNHNY and SVGAGI (reference sequence). This CDR3 is built from 15 residues. Trimming took 7 bases from V and 6 from J; bases not matched to a gene: 10. In DNA, the CDR3 is TGTGCCAGCAACCTCCGGGGGGGGCCTGCCGGGGAGCTGTTTTTT. Protein: CASNLRGGPAGELFF.

The gene calls are TRBV2 and TRBJ2-7; D not certain. The CDR3 has 13 amino acids. The germline gives CDR1 SNHLY, CDR2 FYNNEI. Trimming left V 6 bases short and J 4 bases short, with 13 bases between. The CDR3 region is CASRDGFRYEQYF. In DNA form, the CDR3 reads TGTGCCAGCAGAGACGGGTTCCGATACGAGCAGTACTTC.

The rearrangement links TRBV27 to TRBJ2-1; TRBD2 is a possible D gene (5 bases). V lost 2 bases and J 10 bases, leaving 9 bases between the germline ends. The CDR3 is 12 residues long. Germline-derived CDR1 and CDR2 are MNHEY and SMNVEV (reference sequence). CDR3 in amino acids: CASSLDGVEQFF. The CDR3 DNA reads as TGTGCCAGCAGTTTAGACGGGGTAGAGCAGTTCTTC.

CDR3 DNA: TGTGCCAGCAGCTCACAGGGGAATGGTTCACCCCTCCACTTT. Amino acids: CASSSQGNGSPLHF. V is TRBV11-2 and J is TRBJ1-6; 7 bases align to TRBD1. V was clipped by 4 bases and J by 9 bases; unmatched bases: 6. The CDR3 runs to 14 residues. The germline CDR1 and CDR2 sequences are SGHAT and FQNNGV.

CDR3: CASSFGETTIYEQYF. CDR3 nucleotide sequence: TGTGCCAGCAGTTTTGGTGAGACAACCATCTACGAGCAGTACTTC. V gene TRBV27 combines with J gene TRBJ2-7; D remains unclear. Looked up from germline, CDR1 is MNHEY and CDR2 is SMNVEV (reference sequence). Trimming cost V 3 bases and J 3 bases, with 15 bases left between them. This CDR3 spans 15 amino acids.

This clone was recorded once. The chain couples TRBV29-1 to TRBJ1-6; D call uncertain. Germline V lookup: CDR1 SQVTM, CDR2 ANQGSEA. This CDR3 spans 13 amino acids. The V end lost 4 bases, the J end lost 4 bases, and 8 bases lay between the germline ends. The CDR3 DNA reads TGCAGCGTTGGGGCCAATTATAATTCACCCCTCCACTTT. Encoded protein: CSVGANYNSPLHF.

The chain carries TRBV25-1 and TRBJ2-5; D possibly corresponds to TRBD2 (5 bases). Germline lookup yields CDR1 MGHDK and CDR2 SYGVNS. Between the trimmed V and J ends, which lost 6 bases and 1 base, there was a span of 18 bases. The CDR3 has 16 amino acids. The CDR3 region has the DNA TGTGCCAGCAGCCCTACTGATTCGGGATCCCAAGAGACCCAGTACTTC. Translating it yields CASSPTDSGSQETQYF.

J is TRBJ2-3 and V is TRBV7-9; 9 nucleotides match TRBD1. The CDR3 contains 17 residues. The V gene's germline CDR1 is SEHNR and CDR2 FQNEAQ (reference sequence). Unmatched junction bases numbered 15, after V lost 7 bases and J lost 4 bases. This chain's CDR3 is CASTPLPGQGPSDTQYF. CDR3 nucleotides: TGTGCCAGCACCCCCTTACCGGGACAGGGTCCCTCAGATACGCAGTATTTT.

The V and J genes are TRBV7-9 and TRBJ2-1; 10 bases are shared with TRBD2. The trim removed 4 bases at V and 1 base at J, leaving 7 bases unmatched. This CDR3 is 17 amino acids long. Germline values: CDR1 SEHNR, CDR2 FQNEAQ (reference sequence). CDR3 sequence (DNA): TGTGCCAGCAGCTCCCTTAGCGGGGGGTGGTCCTACAATGAGCAGTTCTTC. As protein: CASSSLSGGWSYNEQFF.

The V and J genes are TRBV7-3 and TRBJ1-1, with TRBD1 matching over 7 bases. Germline V gene lookup returns CDR1 SGHTA and CDR2 FQGTGA. V was pared by 0 bases and J by 3 bases, with 4 bases of the junction left unmatched. The CDR3 is 15 amino acids. The CDR3 nucleotides are TGTGCCAGCAGCTTAACTCAGGGGGTTGACACTGAAGCTTTCTTT. Translating gives CASSLTQGVDTEAFF.

J is TRBJ2-6 and V is TRBV2; TRBD1 is a possible D gene (8 bases). The CDR3 extends over 14 amino acids. V was trimmed by 9 bases and J by 4 bases, leaving 13 bases between them. Germline V gene data show CDR1 as SNHLY and CDR2 as FYNNEI. The CDR3 here is CARDRDYGANVLTF. The CDR3 DNA is TGTGCCAGGGACAGGGACTACGGGGCCAACGTCCTGACTTTC.

The CDR3 nucleotides are TGTGCCAGCAGTTTATCCCAGGGAAGCACAGATACGCAGTATTTT. Its translation: CASSLSQGSTDTQYF. The chain couples TRBV27 to TRBJ2-3; D may be TRBD1 (5 bases). This CDR3 has 15 residues. Germline CDR1 reads MNHEY; CDR2 reads SMNVEV (reference sequence). Trimming removed 0 bases from V and 0 bases from J, with 7 bases in between.

This clone was seen once. The genes are TRBV2 and TRBJ2-3, with TRBD2 matching over 9 bases. Germline V gene sequence: CDR1 SNHLY, CDR2 FYNNEI. V lost 0 bases and J lost 2; bases outside the gene matches: 9. This CDR3 region has 18 residues. The CDR3 reads CASSEARRRGGDTDTQYF. The CDR3 bases are TGTGCCAGCAGTGAAGCGAGAAGGCGGGGGGGCGACACAGATACGCAGTATTTT.

The chain combines TRBV10-3 with TRBJ2-5; a weak D match, TRBD2 (5 bases). This CDR3 comprises 12 residues. Between the trimmed V and J ends, which lost 6 bases and 3 bases, there was a span of 8 bases. Germline lookup yields CDR1 ENHRY and CDR2 SYGVKD. The CDR3: CAIRGSEETQYF. CDR3 nucleotide sequence: TGTGCCATCAGGGGGAGTGAAGAGACCCAGTACTTC.

This chain links TRBV29-1 with TRBJ2-7, with a tentative D call TRBD1 (7 bases). V dropped 6 bases and J dropped 1 base, with 13 bases sitting between them. Germline V CDR1 and CDR2: SQVTM, ANQGSEA. The CDR3 runs to 13 residues. The CDR3 loop reads CSVAQGGSYEQYF. For the CDR3, the DNA is TGCAGCGTGGCTCAGGGGGGATCCTACGAGCAGTACTTC.

This clone was observed a handful of times. This chain uses TRBV19 with TRBJ1-5; possibly TRBD1 for D (6 bases). The germline CDR1 and CDR2 sequences are LNHDA and SQIVND (reference sequence). The CDR3 runs 15 residues. Trimming cost V 5 bases and J 5 bases, with 16 bases left between them. CDR3 region: CASSGYNRVHQPQHF. The CDR3 DNA reads as TGTGCCAGTAGTGGGTATAACAGGGTCCATCAGCCCCAGCATTTT.

CDR3 sequence (DNA): TGTGCCTGGAGTATTGACAGGGACTATGGCTACACCTTC. Translating gives CAWSIDRDYGYTF. The V and J genes are TRBV30 and TRBJ1-2; 7 nucleotides agree with TRBD1. Germline CDR1 and CDR2: GTSNPN and SVGIG (reference sequence). Trimming cost V 2 bases and J 3 bases; bases outside gene matches: 3. The CDR3 consists of 13 residues.

This chain joins TRBV28 and TRBJ2-7; 12 bases are a match to TRBD1. Germline CDR1 is MDHEN and CDR2 is SYDVKM. With V trimmed by 7 bases and J by 1 base, 5 bases remained unmatched. The CDR3 totals 15 residues. The CDR3 loop reads CASTGTGGRSYEQYF. The CDR3, as DNA: TGTGCCAGCACTGGGACAGGGGGCAGGTCCTACGAGCAGTACTTC.

The rearrangement joins TRBV6-6 to TRBJ2-2; TRBD1 matches 9 bases. The CDR3 has 15 residues. CDR1 is MNHNY, CDR2 SVGAGI, per germline (reference sequence). V lost 6 bases and J lost 1; bases outside the gene matches: 3. The CDR3 loop reads CASSPGQGNTGELFF. The CDR3 nucleotides read TGTGCCAGCAGCCCGGGACAGGGGAACACCGGGGAGCTGTTTTTT.

This chain uses TRBV5-1 with TRBJ2-5; 8 bases match TRBD2. V lost 1 base and J lost 2; bases outside the gene matches: 4. The germline CDR1 and CDR2 sequences are SGHRS and YFSETQ. There are 15 residues in the CDR3. CDR3 residues: CASSLWASGQETQYF. The DNA of the CDR3 is TGCGCCAGCAGCTTGTGGGCTAGCGGGCAAGAGACCCAGTACTTC.

The chain joins TRBV4-3 to TRBJ1-1, with D possibly matching TRBD1 (6 bases). CDR3 size: 14 residues. Germline CDR1 is LGHNA and CDR2 is YSLEER. V was cut by 6 bases and J by 1 base, with 12 bases left in between. The CDR3 coding sequence is TGCGCCAGCAGACTCCAGGGACAGAACACTGAAGCTTTCTTT. Its protein is CASRLQGQNTEAFF.

CDR3 loop: CAISEQATGELFF. The DNA for the CDR3 is TGTGCCATCAGCGAACAGGCAACCGGGGAGCTGTTTTTT. This chain uses TRBV10-3 with TRBJ2-2; a weak D match, TRBD1 (5 bases). Germline values: CDR1 ENHRY, CDR2 SYGVKD. V lost 6 bases to trimming and J lost 5 bases, with 10 bases between them. This CDR3 spans 13 amino acids.

V gene TRBV7-9 combines with J gene TRBJ1-1; 7 bases align to TRBD1. With 5 bases clipped from V and 4 bases from J, the junction kept 10 bases outside the gene matches. CDR1 is SEHNR, CDR2 FQNEAQ, per germline (reference sequence). The CDR3 totals 15 residues. CDR3 nucleotides: TGTGCCAGCAGCCCCACGGGACAGTTCTCCACTGAAGCTTTCTTT. Residues: CASSPTGQFSTEAFF.

The chain links TRBV11-3 to TRBJ2-1; 11 nucleotides line up with TRBD2. Germline CDR1 SGHNT, CDR2 YENEEA. This CDR3 is built from 15 residues. With V trimmed by 5 bases and J by 8 bases, 8 bases remained unmatched. The CDR3, as DNA: TGTGCCAGCAGCCAAATAGCGGGGGGGCCTCATGAGCAGTTCTTC. It is translated as CASSQIAGGPHEQFF.